This T cell receptor (beta chain) was captured by sequencing in a study of post-analysis software for immune sequencing data. Turning to the study itself: Disease trajectories encompassed relapsing-remitting, secondary progressive and progressive-relapsing multiple sclerosis. Notes on the study in general: Roughly five TRBV segments, including TRBV5-6, TRBV5-1 and TRBV20-1, were more frequent in patients than controls. Controls showed significantly higher normalized Chao1 diversity than did multiple sclerosis patients. F measure grouped same-batch samples tightly together.

This clonotype was observed a handful of times. Its antigen is undetermined. Unique molecular identifiers had been added to the TCR beta cDNA libraries. T cells, roughly 0.9 to 11 million of them, yielded around 460,000 cDNA molecules. In TCRdb, the PCR reads were re-called with MiXCR into one record per CDR3 protein. The data hold around 770,000 distinct CDR3 sequences, with 35% to 55% observed a single time. The CDR3 has 18 amino acids. The junction had 14 bases not matched to a gene; V was cut back by 0 bases and J by 5 bases. Germline V lookup: CDR1 DFQATT, CDR2 SNEGSKA (reference sequence). The genes are TRBV20-1 and TRBJ2-3, with 10 nucleotides matching TRBD2. The sequencing input was blood. This TCR came from a girl under 18 with multiple sclerosis. The CDR3 bases are TGCAGTGCTAGAGATGGGGGGGCCCGGAGACTAGCGGGAGATACGCAGTATTTT. Its translation is CSARDGGARRLAGDTQYF.